This entry describes one T cell receptor (beta chain). What it binds is not known. Via MiXCR, TCRdb re-called the 5' RACE reads, giving one row per CDR3 protein. The sample lists approximately 350,000 distinct CDR3 sequences; roughly an eighth were seen once. The CDR3 has 15 residues. V was pared by 0 bases and J by 9 bases, with 9 bases of the junction left unmatched. Germline CDR1 and CDR2: SGDLS and YYNGEE. This record belongs to a study of identical twins. Regarding the study as a whole: Insertion counts were lower in abundant cord blood beta clonotypes, a trend that memory repertoires did not show. Invariant T cells like MAIT and iNKT could partly confound the zero-insertion analyses. Cross-sectional statistical analysis, not tracking of the same donors, underpinned the conclusions. Weaker excess sharing between twins was seen in beta out-of-frame sequences.

These same data were also listed under a study on yellow fever vaccine responses in identical twins.

Sequencing was done on a sample of CD8+ T cells sorted from blood. The clonotype was recovered from a woman under 30 in good health. The chain uses TRBV9 and TRBJ2-1; TRBD1 aligns across 7 bases. CDR3 loop: CASSVEGQLYGEQFF. The CDR3 DNA reads TGTGCCAGCAGCGTAGAGGGACAGTTATATGGTGAGCAGTTCTTC.